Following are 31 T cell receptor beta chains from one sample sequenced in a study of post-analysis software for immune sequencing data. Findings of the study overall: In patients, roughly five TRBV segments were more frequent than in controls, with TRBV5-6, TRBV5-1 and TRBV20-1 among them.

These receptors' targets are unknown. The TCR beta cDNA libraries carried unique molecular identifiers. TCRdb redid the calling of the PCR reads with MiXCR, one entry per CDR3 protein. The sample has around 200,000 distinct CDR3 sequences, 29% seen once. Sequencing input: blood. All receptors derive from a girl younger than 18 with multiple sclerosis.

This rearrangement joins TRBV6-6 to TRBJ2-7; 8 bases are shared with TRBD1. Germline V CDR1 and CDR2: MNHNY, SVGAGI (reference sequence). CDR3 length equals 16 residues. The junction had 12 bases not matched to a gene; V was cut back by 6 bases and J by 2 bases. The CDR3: CASSGDRPGTTYEQYF. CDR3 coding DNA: TGTGCCAGCAGCGGGGACAGGCCAGGCACTACCTACGAGCAGTACTTC.

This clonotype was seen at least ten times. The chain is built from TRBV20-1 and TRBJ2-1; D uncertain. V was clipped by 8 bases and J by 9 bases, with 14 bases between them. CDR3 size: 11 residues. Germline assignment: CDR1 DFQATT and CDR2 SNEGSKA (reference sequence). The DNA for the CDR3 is TGCAGTCGCTCCCCACCCCCTGAGCAGTTCTTC. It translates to CSRSPPPEQFF.

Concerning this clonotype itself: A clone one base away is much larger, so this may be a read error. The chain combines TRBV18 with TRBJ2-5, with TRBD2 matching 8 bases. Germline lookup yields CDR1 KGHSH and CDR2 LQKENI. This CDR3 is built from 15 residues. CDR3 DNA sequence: TGTGCCAGCGCACCACGAGGCGGGGGGTCGGAGACCCAGTACTTC. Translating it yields CASAPRGGGSETQYF.

CDR3 loop: CASENSGYGHADTQYF. The CDR3, as DNA: TGTGCCAGTGAGAATAGCGGGTACGGTCACGCAGATACGCAGTATTTT. The chain joins TRBV2 to TRBJ2-3, with 7 bases that match TRBD2. With V trimmed by 9 bases and J by 4 bases, 16 bases remained unmatched. The CDR3 runs to 16 residues. Germline assignment: CDR1 SNHLY and CDR2 FYNNEI.

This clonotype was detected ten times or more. CDR3 coding DNA: TGCGCCAGCAGCTCCCAACTAGCTGGTAGTGAGCAGTACTTC. This encodes CASSSQLAGSEQYF. The V call is TRBV5-1, the J call TRBJ2-7, with a tentative D call TRBD2 (6 bases). Germline V gene data show CDR1 as SGHRS and CDR2 as YFSETQ. The CDR3 spans 14 residues. Deletions cut 3 bases from V and 7 bases from J, with 17 bases between.

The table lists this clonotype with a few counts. CDR3 residues: CSARDPGKGTEAFF. DNA of the CDR3: TGCAGTGCTAGAGACCCAGGGAAAGGGACTGAAGCTTTCTTT. This rearrangement joins TRBV20-1 to TRBJ1-1; a possible D gene is TRBD1 (5 bases). The CDR3 is 14 amino acids. V lost 0 bases, J lost 5 bases, and 13 bases lay in between. Germline loops: CDR1 DFQATT, CDR2 SNEGSKA (reference sequence).

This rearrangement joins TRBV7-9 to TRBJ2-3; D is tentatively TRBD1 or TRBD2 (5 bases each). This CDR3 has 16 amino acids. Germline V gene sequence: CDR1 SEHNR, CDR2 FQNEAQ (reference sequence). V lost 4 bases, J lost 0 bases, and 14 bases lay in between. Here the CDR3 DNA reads TGTGCCAGCAGCTCTTACGGGGACGGTAGCACAGATACGCAGTATTTT. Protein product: CASSSYGDGSTDTQYF. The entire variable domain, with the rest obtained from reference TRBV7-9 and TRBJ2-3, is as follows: DTGVSQNPRHKITKRGQNVTFRCDPISEHNRLYWYRQTLGQGPEFLTYFQNEAQLEKSRLLSDRFSAERPKGSFSTLEIQRTEQGDSAMYLCASSSYGDGSTDTQYFGPGTRLTVL.

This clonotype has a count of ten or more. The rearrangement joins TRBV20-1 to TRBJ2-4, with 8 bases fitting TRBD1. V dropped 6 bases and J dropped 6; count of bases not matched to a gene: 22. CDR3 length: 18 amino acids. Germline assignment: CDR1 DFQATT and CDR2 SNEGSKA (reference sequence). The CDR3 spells CSANLPRDRNFPLNIQYF. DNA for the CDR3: TGCAGTGCCAACCTCCCCCGGGACAGGAACTTTCCACTAAACATTCAGTACTTC.

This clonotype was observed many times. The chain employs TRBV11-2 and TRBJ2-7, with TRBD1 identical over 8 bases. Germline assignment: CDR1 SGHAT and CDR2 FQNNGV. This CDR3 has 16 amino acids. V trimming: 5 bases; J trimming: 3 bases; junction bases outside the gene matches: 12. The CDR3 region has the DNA TGTGCCAGCAGCCGACGACAGGGGCTTCGGAACTACGAGCAGTACTTC. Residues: CASSRRQGLRNYEQYF.

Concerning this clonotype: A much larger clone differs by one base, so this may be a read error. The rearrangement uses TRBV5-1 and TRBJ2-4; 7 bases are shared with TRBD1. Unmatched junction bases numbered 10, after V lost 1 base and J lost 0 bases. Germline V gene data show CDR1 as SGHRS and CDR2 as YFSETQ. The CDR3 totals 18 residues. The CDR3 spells CASSLTGAGQLAKNIQYF. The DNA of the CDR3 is TGCGCCAGCAGCTTGACAGGGGCTGGACAACTAGCCAAAAACATTCAGTACTTC.

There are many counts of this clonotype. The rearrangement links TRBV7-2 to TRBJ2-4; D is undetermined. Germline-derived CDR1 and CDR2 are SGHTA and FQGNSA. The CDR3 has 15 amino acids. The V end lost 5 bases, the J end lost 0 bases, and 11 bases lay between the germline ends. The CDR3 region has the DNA TGTGCCAGCAGCGTTGAAATACTAGCCAAAAACATTCAGTACTTC. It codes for CASSVEILAKNIQYF.

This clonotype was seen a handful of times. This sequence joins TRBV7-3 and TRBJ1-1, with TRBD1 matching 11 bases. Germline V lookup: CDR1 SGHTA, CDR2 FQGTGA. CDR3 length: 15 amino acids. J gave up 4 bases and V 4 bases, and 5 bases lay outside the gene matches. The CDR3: CASSSGQGAGTEAFF. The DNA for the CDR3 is TGTGCCAGCAGCTCCGGACAGGGGGCTGGCACTGAAGCTTTCTTT. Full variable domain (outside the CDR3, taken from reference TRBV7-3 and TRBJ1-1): GAGVSQTPSNKVTEKGKYVELRCDPISGHTALYWYRQSLGQGPEFLIYFQGTGAADDSGLPNDRFFAVRPEGSVSTLKIQRTERGDSAVYLCASSSGQGAGTEAFFGQGTRLTVV.

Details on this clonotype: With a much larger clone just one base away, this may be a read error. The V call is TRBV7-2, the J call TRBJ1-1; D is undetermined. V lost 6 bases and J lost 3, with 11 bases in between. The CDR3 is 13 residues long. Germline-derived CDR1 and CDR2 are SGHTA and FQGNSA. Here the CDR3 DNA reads TGTGCCAGCAGTCGTAACATGGACACTGAAGCTTTCTTT. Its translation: CASSRNMDTEAFF. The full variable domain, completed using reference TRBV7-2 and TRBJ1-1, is GAGVSQSPSNKVTEKGKDVELRCDPISGHTALYWYRQSLGQGLEFLIYFQGNSAPDKSGLPSDRFSAERTGGSVSTLTIQRTQQEDSAVYLCASSRNMDTEAFFGQGTRLTVV.

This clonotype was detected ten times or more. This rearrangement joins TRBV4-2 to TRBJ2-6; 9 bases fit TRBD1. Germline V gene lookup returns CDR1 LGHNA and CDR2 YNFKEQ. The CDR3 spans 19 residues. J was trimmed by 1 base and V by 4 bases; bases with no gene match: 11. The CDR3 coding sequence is TGTGCCAGCAGCCGGGCGGGACAGGGCGGCGTTTCTGGGGCCAACGTCCTGACTTTC. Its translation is CASSRAGQGGVSGANVLTF.

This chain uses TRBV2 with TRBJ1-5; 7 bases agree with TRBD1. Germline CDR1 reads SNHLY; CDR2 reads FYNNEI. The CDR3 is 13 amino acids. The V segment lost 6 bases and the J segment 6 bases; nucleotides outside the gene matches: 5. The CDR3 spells CASRGQSGQPQHF. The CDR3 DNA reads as TGTGCCAGCAGGGGACAGTCTGGTCAGCCCCAGCATTTT. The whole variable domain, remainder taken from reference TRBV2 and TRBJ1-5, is EPEVTQTPSHQVTQMGQEVILRCVPISNHLYFYWYRQILGQKVEFLVSFYNNEISEKSEIFDDQFSVERPDGSNFTLKIRSTKLEDSAMYFCASRGQSGQPQHFGDGTRLSIL.

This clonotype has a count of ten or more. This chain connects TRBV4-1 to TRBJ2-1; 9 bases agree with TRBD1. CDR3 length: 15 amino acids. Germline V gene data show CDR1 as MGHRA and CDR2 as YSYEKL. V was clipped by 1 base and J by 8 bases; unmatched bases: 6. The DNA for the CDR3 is TGCGCCAGCAGCCAAGTTACTAGGACAGGGGATGAGCAGTTCTTC. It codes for CASSQVTRTGDEQFF.

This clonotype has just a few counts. CDR3 in DNA: TGTGCCAGCAGGTTAGGGGGACAGGGACGCGAGCAGTACTTC. It specifies CASRLGGQGREQYF. This chain connects TRBV28 to TRBJ2-7, with TRBD1 identical over 9 bases. With 6 bases clipped from V and 6 bases from J, the junction kept 9 bases outside the gene matches. The CDR3 length is 14 residues. Looked up from germline, CDR1 is MDHEN and CDR2 is SYDVKM.

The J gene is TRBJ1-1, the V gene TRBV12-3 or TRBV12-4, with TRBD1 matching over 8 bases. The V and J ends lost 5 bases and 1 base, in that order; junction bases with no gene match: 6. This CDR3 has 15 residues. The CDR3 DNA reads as TGTGCCAGCAGTACGTGGACAGGGACGAACACTGAAGCTTTCTTT. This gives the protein CASSTWTGTNTEAFF.

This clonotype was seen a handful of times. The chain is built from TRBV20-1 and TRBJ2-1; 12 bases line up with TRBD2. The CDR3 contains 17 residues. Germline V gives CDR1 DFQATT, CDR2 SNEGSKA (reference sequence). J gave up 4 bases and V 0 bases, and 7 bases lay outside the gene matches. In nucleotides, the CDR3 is TGCAGTGCTAGAGAACTCTCGACTAGCGGGAGTTACAATGAGCAGTTCTTC. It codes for CSARELSTSGSYNEQFF.

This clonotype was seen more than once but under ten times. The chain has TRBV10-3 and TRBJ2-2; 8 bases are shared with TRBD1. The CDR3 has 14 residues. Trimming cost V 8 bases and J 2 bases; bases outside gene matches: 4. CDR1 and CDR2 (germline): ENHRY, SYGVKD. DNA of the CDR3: TGTGCCATCTGGGCAGGGGGCAACACCGGGGAGCTGTTTTTT. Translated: CAIWAGGNTGELFF.

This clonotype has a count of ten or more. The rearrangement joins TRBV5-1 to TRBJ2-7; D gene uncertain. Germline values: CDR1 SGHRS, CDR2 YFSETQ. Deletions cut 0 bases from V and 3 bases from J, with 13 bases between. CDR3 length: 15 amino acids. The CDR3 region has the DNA TGCGCCAGCAGCTTGGTACCAGGATACCTCTACGAGCAGTACTTC. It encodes CASSLVPGYLYEQYF.

The CDR3 spells CSARVDRPEAFF. The CDR3 coding sequence is TGCAGTGCTAGAGTGGACAGGCCTGAAGCTTTCTTT. The genes are TRBV20-1 and TRBJ1-1; 7 nucleotides agree with TRBD1. With 1 base clipped from V and 6 bases from J, the junction kept 2 bases outside the gene matches. CDR1 is DFQATT and CDR2 is SNEGSKA in the germline V gene (reference sequence). CDR3 size: 12 residues.

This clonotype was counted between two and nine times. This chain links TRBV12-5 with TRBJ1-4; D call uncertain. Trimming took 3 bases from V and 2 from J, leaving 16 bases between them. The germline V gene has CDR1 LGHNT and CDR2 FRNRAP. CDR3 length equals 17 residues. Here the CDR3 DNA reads TGTGCTAGTGGTTTCGGGAGAGGAGCTTCCACTAATGAAAAACTGTTTTTT. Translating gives CASGFGRGASTNEKLFF.

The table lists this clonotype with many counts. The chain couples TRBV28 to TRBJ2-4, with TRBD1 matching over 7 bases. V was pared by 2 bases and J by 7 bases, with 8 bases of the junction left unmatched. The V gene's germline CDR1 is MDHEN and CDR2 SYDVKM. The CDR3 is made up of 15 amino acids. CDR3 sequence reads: CASSLPGQSMNIQYF. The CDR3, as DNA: TGTGCCAGCAGTTTACCGGGACAGTCAATGAACATTCAGTACTTC. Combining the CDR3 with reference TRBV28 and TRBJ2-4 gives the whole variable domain DVKVTQSSRYLVKRTGEKVFLECVQDMDHENMFWYRQDPGLGLRLIYFSYDVKMKEKGDIPEGYSVSREKKERFSLILESASTNQTSMYLCASSLPGQSMNIQYFGAGTRLSVL.

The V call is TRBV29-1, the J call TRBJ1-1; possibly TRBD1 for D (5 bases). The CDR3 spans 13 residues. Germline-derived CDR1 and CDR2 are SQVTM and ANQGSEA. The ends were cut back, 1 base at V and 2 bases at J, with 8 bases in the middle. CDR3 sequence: CSVEGGGNTEAFF. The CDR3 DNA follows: TGCAGCGTTGAAGGGGGGGGAAACACTGAAGCTTTCTTT.

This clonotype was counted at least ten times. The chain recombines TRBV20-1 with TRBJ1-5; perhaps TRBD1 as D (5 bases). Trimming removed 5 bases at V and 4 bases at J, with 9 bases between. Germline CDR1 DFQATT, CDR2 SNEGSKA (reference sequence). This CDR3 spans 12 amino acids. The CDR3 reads CSAHRQNQPQHF. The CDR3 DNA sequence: TGCAGTGCTCACAGGCAAAATCAGCCCCAGCATTTT.

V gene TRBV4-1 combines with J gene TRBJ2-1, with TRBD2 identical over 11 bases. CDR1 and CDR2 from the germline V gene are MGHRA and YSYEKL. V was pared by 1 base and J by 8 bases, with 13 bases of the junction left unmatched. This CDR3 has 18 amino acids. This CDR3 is CASSQGVASGRNGDEQFF. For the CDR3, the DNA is TGCGCCAGCAGCCAAGGAGTCGCTAGCGGGAGGAATGGCGATGAGCAGTTCTTC.

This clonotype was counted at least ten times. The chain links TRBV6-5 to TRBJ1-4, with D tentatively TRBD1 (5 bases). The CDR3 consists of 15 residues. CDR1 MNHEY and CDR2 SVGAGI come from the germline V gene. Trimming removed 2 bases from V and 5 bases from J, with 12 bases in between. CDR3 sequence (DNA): TGTGCCAGCAGTTACCAACGGGGCCAGAATGAAAAACTGTTTTTT. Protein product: CASSYQRGQNEKLFF.

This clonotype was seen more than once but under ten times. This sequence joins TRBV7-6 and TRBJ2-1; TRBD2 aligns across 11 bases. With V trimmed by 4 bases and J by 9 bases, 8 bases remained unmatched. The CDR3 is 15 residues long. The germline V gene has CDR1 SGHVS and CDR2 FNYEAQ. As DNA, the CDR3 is TGTGCCAGCAGCTCTACTAGCGGGGGTAGAAGTGAGCAGTTCTTC. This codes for CASSSTSGGRSEQFF.

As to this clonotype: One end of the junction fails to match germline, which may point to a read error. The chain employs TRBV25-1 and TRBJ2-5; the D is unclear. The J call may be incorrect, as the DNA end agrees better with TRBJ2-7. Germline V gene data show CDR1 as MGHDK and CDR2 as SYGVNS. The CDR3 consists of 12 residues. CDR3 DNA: TGTACCAGCAGTGGCTACAGTCTCGAGCAGTACTTC. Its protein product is CTSSGYSLEQYF.

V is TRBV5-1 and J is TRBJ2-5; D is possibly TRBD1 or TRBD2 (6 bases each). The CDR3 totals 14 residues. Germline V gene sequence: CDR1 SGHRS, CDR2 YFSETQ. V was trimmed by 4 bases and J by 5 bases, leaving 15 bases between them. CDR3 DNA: TGCGCCAGCAGCCCGTTCGGGGGCGTTGAGACCCAGTACTTC. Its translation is CASSPFGGVETQYF.